The 2 T cell receptor beta chains in this list originate from one sample, sequenced in a study of blood T cell repertoires in COVID-19. Produced via immunoSEQ multiplex PCR; TCRdb's table is partial and in-frame only. The sample holds fewer than 200,000 clones, around 85% seen once. Sequencing used peripheral blood. The source of these receptors is a woman aged 80 or over with acute or convalescent COVID-19.

J is TRBJ1-3 and V is TRBV7-9, with 7 bases fitting TRBD1. Germline V gives CDR1 SEHNR, CDR2 FQNEAQ (reference sequence). The CDR3 runs to 14 residues. Unmatched junction bases numbered 3, after V lost 6 bases and J lost 1 base. The CDR3 DNA reads TGTGCCAGCAGGAAACAGGGGTCTGGAAACACCATATATTTT. Translation: CASRKQGSGNTIYF.

This sequence joins TRBV7-9 and TRBJ1-5, with D uncertain. Germline lookup yields CDR1 SEHNR and CDR2 FQNEAQ (reference sequence). Between the trimmed V and J ends, which lost 4 bases and 6 bases, there was a span of 16 bases. The CDR3 is 15 residues long. The CDR3 sequence: CASSYGLYGVQPQHF. CDR3 coding DNA: TGTGCCAGCAGCTACGGGCTCTACGGGGTTCAGCCCCAGCATTTT.